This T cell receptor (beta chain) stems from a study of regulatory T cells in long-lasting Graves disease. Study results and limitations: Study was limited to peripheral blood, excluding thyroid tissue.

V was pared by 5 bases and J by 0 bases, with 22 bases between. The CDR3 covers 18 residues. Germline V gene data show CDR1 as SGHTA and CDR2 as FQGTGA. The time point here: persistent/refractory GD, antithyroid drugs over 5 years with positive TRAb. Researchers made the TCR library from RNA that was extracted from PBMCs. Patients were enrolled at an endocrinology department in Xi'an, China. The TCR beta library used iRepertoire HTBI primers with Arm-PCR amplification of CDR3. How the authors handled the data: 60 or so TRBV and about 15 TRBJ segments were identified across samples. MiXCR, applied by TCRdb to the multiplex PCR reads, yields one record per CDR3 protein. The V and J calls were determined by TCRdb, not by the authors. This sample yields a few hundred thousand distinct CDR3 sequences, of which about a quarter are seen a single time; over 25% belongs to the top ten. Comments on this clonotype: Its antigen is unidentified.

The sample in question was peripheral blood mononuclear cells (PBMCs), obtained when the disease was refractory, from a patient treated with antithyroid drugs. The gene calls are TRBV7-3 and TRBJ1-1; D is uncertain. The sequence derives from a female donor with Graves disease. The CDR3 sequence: CASSPHQGFWTLNTEAFF. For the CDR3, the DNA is TGTGCCAGCAGCCCGCACCAAGGGTTCTGGACCCTGAACACTGAAGCTTTCTTT.